These T cell receptor beta chains were read from a single sample in a study of breast tumors, draining lymph nodes, adjacent tissues. TCRdb processed the multiplex PCR reads anew with MiXCR; each CDR3 protein has one entry. The data hold 30,000 to 40,000 distinct CDR3 sequences, with around a third observed a single time. The sample consisted of breast tumor tissue. The receptors were gathered from a female donor with breast cancer. Some clones in this sample may be carry-over from other donors' samples. Each CDR3 is given with its conserved first and last residue. Fields, in order: clone size, D gene, V gene, J gene, CDR3 DNA, CDR3 protein. The D gene is left open where the match is weak. Some rows have no size entry. The others give once, few or many, or a class for an expanded clone.

many	.	TRBV7-9	TRBJ1-6	TGTGCCAGCAGCTTAGGGACAGAACCTAATTCACCCCTCCACTTT	CASSLGTEPNSPLHF
many	TRBD1	TRBV20-1	TRBJ1-6	TGCAGTGCTAGAGATCGGGGGACAGCAAATTCACCCCTCCACTTT	CSARDRGTANSPLHF
many	.	TRBV11-2	TRBJ2-7	TGTGCCAGCAGCTTAGGGGGTTTGTCCTACGAGCAGTACTTC	CASSLGGLSYEQYF
.	.	TRBV27	TRBJ2-6	TGTGCCAGCAGTTTCTCTGGGGCCAACGTCCCGACTTTC	CASSFSGANVPTF
many	.	TRBV9	TRBJ1-6	TGTGCCAGCAGTGTGGGGCCAGGGGAGGGTTCACCCCTCCACTTT	CASSVGPGEGSPLHF
.	.	TRBV20-1	TRBJ2-7	TGCAGTGCTAGACAGGGTTCAGGCTACGAGCAGTACTTC	CSARQGSGYEQYF
.	.	TRBV28	TRBJ1-4	TGTGCCAGCAGTGCTTCCGGGACAACTAATGAAAAACTGTTTTTT	CASSASGTTNEKLFF
.	.	TRBV30	TRBJ2-7	TGTGCCTGGAGCGGTAGCTCCGCGGACGAGCAGTGCTTC	CAWSGSSADEQCF
.	TRBD2	TRBV5-1	TRBJ2-1	TGCGCCAGCAGCCCAGGGACTAGCCTGAGCAATGAGCAGTTCTTC	CASSPGTSLSNEQFF
many	.	TRBV6-6	TRBJ1-2	TGTGCCAGCAGTTACGGGCTCCCGTCGGCAGGGGTTGACTATGGCTACACCTTC	CASSYGLPSAGVDYGYTF
many	.	TRBV20-1	TRBJ2-7	TGCAGTGCTAGTATTTGGGGCGGGACCTTGGAGCAGTACTTC	CSASIWGGTLEQYF
few	.	TRBV5-6	TRBJ2-5	TGTGCCAGCAGCTTCCTGGTGCCAGCATCCTTCTCCGGCGGGACCCAGTACTTC	CASSFLVPASFSGGTQYF
many	.	TRBV6-1	TRBJ1-2	TGTGCCAGCAGGCCCGACGGGGGCGCGAACTATGGCTACACCTTC	CASRPDGGANYGYTF
.	.	TRBV29-1	TRBJ2-5	TGCAGCGTCTCACAGGGACAAGAGACCCAGTACTTC	CSVSQGQETQYF
.	.	TRBV3-1	TRBJ2-1	TGTGCCAGCAGCCAAGAACCAGCGGGCCGATACAATGAGCAGTTCTTC	CASSQEPAGRYNEQFF
many	.	TRBV24-1	TRBJ1-5	TGTGCCACCAGTGACGCCTCGGAGGGCAGCAATCAGCCCCAGCATTTT	CATSDASEGSNQPQHF
.	TRBD2	TRBV20-1	TRBJ2-5	TGCAGTGCTAGATGGGCCCCAGGGGTAGCGGGGGAGACCCAGTACTTC	CSARWAPGVAGETQYF
.	.	TRBV7-2	TRBJ2-1	TGTGCCAGCCAGATCAGAGCGGTTATCCAAACCGCTTACAATGAGCAGTTCTTC	CASQIRAVIQTAYNEQFF
many	TRBD2	TRBV6-1	TRBJ2-5	TGTGCCAGCAGTAACTCCGGGACTAGGGGTGAGACCCAGTACTTC	CASSNSGTRGETQYF
.	TRBD2	TRBV20-1	TRBJ2-1	TGCAGTGCTAGAGATGTTGGCGGGAGGGATGAGCAGTTCTTC	CSARDVGGRDEQFF
medium-sized	.	TRBV2	TRBJ2-2	TGTGCCAGCAGTGGTCGCCAGACAAACACCGGGGAGCTGTTTTTT	CASSGRQTNTGELFF
many	.	TRBV19	TRBJ2-1	TGTGCCAGTAGCCCCCTGGGTGGGCGCCCTAATGGGGAGCAGTTCTTC	CASSPLGGRPNGEQFF
many	TRBD2	TRBV7-9	TRBJ2-3	TGTGCCAGCAGCCCCTGGGGGGGGAGAGGTAGCACAGATACGCAGTATTTT	CASSPWGGRGSTDTQYF
.	.	TRBV5-6	TRBJ2-5	TGTGCCAGCAGCTTGGGTCTAGCGGAGACCCAGTACTTC	CASSLGLAETQYF
many	TRBD1	TRBV11-2	TRBJ2-1	TGTGCCAGCAGCTTAGTGGGACAGAATGAGCAGTTCTTC	CASSLVGQNEQFF
many	.	TRBV2	TRBJ2-3	TGTGCCAGCAGTGCCTCAGTGACGCAGTATTTT	CASSASVTQYF
many	TRBD2	TRBV19	TRBJ2-1	TGTGCCAGTAACAAAGGGACTAGCGGAGCCCTAGGGTCCTACAATGAGCAGTTCTTC	CASNKGTSGALGSYNEQFF